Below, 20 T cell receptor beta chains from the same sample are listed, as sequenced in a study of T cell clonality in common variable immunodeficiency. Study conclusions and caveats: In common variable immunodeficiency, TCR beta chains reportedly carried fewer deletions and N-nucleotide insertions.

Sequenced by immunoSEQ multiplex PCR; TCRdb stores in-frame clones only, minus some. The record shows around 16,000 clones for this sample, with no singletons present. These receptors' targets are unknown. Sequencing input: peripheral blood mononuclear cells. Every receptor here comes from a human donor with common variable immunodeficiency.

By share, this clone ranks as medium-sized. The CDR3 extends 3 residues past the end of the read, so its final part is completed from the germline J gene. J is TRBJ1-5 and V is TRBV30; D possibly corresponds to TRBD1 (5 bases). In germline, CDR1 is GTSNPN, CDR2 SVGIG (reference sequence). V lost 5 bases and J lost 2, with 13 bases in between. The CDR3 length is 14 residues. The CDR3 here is CAWGRDGGNQPQHF. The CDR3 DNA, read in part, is TGTGCCTGGGGCAGGGATGGGGGCAATCAGCCC.

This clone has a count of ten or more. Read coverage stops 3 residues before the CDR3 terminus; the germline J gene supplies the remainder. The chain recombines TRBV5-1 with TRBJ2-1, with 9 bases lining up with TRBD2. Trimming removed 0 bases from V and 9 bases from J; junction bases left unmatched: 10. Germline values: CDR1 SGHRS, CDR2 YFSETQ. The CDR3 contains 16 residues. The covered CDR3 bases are TGCGCCAGCAGCTTGGTGGCTCGCGGGGGGGCCGGTGAG. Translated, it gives CASSLVARGGAGE. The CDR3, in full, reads CASSLVARGGAGEQFF.

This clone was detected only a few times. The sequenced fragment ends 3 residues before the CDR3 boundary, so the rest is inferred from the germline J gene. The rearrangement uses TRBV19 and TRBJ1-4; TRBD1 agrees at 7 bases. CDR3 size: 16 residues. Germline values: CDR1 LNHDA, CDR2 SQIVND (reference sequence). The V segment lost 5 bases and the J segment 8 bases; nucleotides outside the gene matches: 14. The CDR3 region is CASSPGGQAAGEKLFF. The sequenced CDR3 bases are TGTGCCAGTAGTCCCGGAGGACAGGCGGCGGGGGAAAAA.

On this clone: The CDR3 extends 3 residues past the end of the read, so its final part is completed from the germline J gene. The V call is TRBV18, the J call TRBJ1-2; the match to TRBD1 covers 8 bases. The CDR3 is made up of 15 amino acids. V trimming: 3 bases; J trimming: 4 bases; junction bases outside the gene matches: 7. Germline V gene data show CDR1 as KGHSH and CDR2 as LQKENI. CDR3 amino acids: CASSPSTGDGYGYTF. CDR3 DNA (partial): TGTGCCAGCTCACCCTCGACAGGGGACGGCTATGGC.

The CDR3 sequence is CSAKSGQGIGEQFF. Partial CDR3 DNA: TGCAGTGCCAAATCGGGACAGGGGATCGGTGAG. The chain carries TRBV20-1 and TRBJ2-1, with 10 nucleotides matching TRBD1. The CDR3 goes on 3 residues after the read ends, and that part is filled in from the germline J gene. The CDR3 is 14 residues long. Germline CDR1 DFQATT, CDR2 SNEGSKA (reference sequence). Losses at the gene ends were 6 bases for V and 9 bases for J; bases not matched to a gene: 11.

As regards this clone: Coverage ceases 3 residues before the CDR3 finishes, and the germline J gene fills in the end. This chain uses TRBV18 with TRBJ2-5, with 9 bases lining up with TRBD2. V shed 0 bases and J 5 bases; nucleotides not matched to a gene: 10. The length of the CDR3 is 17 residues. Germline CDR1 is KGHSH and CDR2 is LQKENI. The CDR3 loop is CASSPPAAGGPGETQYF. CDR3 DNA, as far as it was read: TGTGCCAGCTCACCACCGGCGGCGGGGGGGCCTGGGGAGACC.

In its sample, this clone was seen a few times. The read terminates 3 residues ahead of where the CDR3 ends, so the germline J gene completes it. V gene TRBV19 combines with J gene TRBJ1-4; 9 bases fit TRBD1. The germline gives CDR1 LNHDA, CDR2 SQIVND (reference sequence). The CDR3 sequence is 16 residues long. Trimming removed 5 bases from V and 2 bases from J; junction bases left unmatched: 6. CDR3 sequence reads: CASSETGGFTNEKLFF. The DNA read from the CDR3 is TGTGCCAGTAGTGAAACAGGGGGCTTCACTAATGAAAAA. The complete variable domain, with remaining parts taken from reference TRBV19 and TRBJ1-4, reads DGGITQSPKYLFRKEGQNVTLSCEQNLNHDAMYWYRQDPGQGLRLIYYSQIVNDFQKGDIAEGYSVSREKKESFPLTVTSAQKNPTAFYLCASSETGGFTNEKLFFGSGTQLSVL.

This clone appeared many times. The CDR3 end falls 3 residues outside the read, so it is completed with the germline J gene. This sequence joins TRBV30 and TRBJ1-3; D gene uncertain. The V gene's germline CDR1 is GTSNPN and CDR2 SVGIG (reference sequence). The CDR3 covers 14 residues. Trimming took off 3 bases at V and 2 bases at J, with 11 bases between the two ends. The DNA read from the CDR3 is TGTGCCTGGAGCCAGAAGGCGGCTGGAAACACC. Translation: CAWSQKAAGNT. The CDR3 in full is CAWSQKAAGNTIYF.

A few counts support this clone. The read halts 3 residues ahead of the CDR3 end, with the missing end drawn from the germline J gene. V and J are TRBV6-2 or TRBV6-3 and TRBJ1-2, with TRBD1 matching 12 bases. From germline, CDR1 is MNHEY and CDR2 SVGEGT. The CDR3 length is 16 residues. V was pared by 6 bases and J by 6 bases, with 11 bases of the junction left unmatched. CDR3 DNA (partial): TGTGCCAGCAGACCCCTTCCGGGACAGGGGGCTAATGGC. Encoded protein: CASRPLPGQGANG. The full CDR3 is CASRPLPGQGANGYTF.

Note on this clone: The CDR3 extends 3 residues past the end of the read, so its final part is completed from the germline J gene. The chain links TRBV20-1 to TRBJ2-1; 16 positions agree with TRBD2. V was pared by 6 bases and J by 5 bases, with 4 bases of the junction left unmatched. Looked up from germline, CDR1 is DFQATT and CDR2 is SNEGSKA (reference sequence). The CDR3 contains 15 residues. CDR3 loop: CSAIGTSGGDNEQFF. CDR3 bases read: TGCAGTGCAATTGGGACTAGCGGGGGGGACAATGAG.

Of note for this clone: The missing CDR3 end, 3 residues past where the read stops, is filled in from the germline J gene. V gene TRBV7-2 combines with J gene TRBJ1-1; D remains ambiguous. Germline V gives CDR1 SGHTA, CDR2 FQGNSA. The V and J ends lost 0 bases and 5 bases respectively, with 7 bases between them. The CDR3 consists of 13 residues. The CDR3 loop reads CASSLAGWTEAFF. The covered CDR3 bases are TGTGCCAGCAGCTTAGCAGGGTGGACTGAA.

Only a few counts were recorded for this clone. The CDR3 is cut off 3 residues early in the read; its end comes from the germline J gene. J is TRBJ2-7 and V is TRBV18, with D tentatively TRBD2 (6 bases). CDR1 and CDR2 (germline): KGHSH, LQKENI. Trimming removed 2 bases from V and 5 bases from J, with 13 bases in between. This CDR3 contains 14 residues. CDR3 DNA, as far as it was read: TGTGCCAGCTCACCAGGAGCGGGTGGAAACGAG. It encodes CASSPGAGGNE. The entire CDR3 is CASSPGAGGNEQYF.

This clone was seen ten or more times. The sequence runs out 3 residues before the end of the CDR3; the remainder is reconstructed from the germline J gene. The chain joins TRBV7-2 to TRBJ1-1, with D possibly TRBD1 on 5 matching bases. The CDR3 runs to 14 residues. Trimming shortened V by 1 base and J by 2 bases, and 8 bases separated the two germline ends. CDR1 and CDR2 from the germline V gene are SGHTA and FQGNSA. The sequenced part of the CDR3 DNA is TGTGCCAGCAGCTTAGGCAGGGTTAACACTGAA. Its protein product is CASSLGRVNTE. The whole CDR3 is CASSLGRVNTEAFF.

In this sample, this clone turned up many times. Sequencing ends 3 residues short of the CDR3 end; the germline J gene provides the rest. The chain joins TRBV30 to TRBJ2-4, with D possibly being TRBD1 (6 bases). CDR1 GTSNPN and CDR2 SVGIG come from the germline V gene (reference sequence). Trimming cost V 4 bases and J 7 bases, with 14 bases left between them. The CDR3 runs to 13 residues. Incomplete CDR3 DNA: TGTGCCTGGAATCTACAGGGATGGAACATT. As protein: CAWNLQGWNI. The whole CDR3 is CAWNLQGWNIQYF.

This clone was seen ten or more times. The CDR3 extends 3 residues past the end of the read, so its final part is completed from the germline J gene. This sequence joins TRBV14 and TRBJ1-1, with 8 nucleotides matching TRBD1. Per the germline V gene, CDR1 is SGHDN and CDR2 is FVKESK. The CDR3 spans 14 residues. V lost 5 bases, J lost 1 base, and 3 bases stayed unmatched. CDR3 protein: CASSKQGGNTEAFF. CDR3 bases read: TGTGCCAGCAGCAAACAGGGGGGGAACACTGAA.

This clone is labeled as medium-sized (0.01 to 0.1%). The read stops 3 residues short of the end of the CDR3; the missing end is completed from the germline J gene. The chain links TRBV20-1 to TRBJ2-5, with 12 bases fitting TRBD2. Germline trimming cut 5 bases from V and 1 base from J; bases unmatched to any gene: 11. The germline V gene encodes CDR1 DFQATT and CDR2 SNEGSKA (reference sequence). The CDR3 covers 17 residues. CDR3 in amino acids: CSASGNPLAGGQETQYF. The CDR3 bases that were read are TGCAGTGCTTCTGGGAACCCACTAGCGGGGGGCCAAGAGACC.

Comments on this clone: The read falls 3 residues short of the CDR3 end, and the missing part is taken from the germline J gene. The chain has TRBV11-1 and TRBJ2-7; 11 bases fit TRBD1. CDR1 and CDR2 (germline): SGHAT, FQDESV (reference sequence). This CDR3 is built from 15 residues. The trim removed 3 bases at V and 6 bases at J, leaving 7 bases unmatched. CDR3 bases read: TGTGCCAGCAGCTTCCGGGACAGGGGGGTCACCGAG. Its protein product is CASSFRDRGVTE. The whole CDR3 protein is CASSFRDRGVTEQYF.

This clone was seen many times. The CDR3 loop is CSARQELNQPQHF. The covered CDR3 bases are TGCAGTGCTAGACAAGAGCTTAATCAGCCC. The chain recombines TRBV20-1 with TRBJ1-5; unclear D gene. The sequence runs out 3 residues before the end of the CDR3; the remainder is reconstructed from the germline J gene. Germline V gene data show CDR1 as DFQATT and CDR2 as SNEGSKA (reference sequence). This CDR3 spans 13 amino acids. V was cut by 2 bases and J by 4 bases, with 9 bases left in between.

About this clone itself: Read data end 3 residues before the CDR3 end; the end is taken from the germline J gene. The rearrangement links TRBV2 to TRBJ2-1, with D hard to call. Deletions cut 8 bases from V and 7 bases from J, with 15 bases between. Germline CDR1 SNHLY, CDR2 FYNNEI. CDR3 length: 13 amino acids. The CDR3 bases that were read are TGTGCCAGCCGACCCCAGGTCCGGAATGAG. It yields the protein CASRPQVRNE. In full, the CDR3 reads CASRPQVRNEQFF.

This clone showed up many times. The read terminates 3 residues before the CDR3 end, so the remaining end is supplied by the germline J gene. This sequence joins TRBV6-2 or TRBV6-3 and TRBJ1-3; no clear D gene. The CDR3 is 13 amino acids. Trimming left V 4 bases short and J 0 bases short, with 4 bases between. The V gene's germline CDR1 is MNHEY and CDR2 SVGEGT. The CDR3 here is CASSSISGNTIYF. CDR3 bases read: TGTGCCAGCAGTTCCATCTCTGGAAACACC.